The 19 T cell receptor beta chains below come from one sample, sequenced in a study of cytomegalovirus exposure and HLA in healthy donors. PCR used 60 Vbeta primers and 13 Jbeta primers. Here immunoSEQ multiplex PCR was the method, and the copy in TCRdb shows in-frame clones only, minus some. Of some 90,000 clones listed, more than 65% were seen once; the top ten hold 8% to 10%. Material: PBMCs. All receptors come from a man aged 60-69 years in good health and CMV-seronegative.

This clone was seen only once. The chain has TRBV2 and TRBJ2-3; tentative D call: TRBD2 (7 bases). The germline gives CDR1 SNHLY, CDR2 FYNNEI. Deletions cut 9 bases from V and 1 base from J, with 17 bases between. The length of the CDR3 is 15 residues. Here the CDR3 reads CASKGGGGGTDTQYF. The CDR3 DNA reads TGTGCCAGTAAGGGGGGGGGTGGAGGCACAGATACGCAGTATTTT.

This clone occurred once. The chain is built from TRBV7-9 and TRBJ1-3; weak D call: TRBD1 (5 bases). The V gene lost 6 bases and the J gene lost 0 bases, with 21 bases spanning the gap. This CDR3 is built from 18 residues. Germline V gene lookup returns CDR1 SEHNR and CDR2 FQNEAQ (reference sequence). CDR3: CASRPRATITSSGNTIYF. As DNA, the CDR3 is TGTGCCAGCAGGCCCAGGGCGACAATCACCTCCTCTGGAAACACCATATATTTT.

The V call is TRBV10-3, the J call TRBJ1-1, with 9 bases matching TRBD1. Germline-derived CDR1 and CDR2 are ENHRY and SYGVKD. V was clipped by 10 bases and J by 6 bases; unmatched bases: 3. CDR3 length: 11 amino acids. In nucleotides, the CDR3 is TGTGCCACCGGGACAGGGCCTGAAGCTTTCTTT. Its translation: CATGTGPEAFF.

The chain combines TRBV20-1 with TRBJ2-3; D is undetermined. Trimming pared 3 bases from V and 5 bases from J, leaving 6 bases between. The CDR3 consists of 11 residues. Germline assignment: CDR1 DFQATT and CDR2 SNEGSKA (reference sequence). CDR3 nucleotide sequence: TGCAGTGCTAGTACCAGAGATACGCAGTATTTT. This sequence encodes CSASTRDTQYF.

This clone was recorded a few times. This rearrangement joins TRBV4-3 to TRBJ1-1, with 8 bases aligning to TRBD1. The CDR3 has 20 amino acids. Losses at the gene ends were 3 bases for V and 3 bases for J; bases not matched to a gene: 21. In germline, CDR1 is LGHNA, CDR2 YSLEER. The CDR3 reads CASSQETSRGRVGADTEAFF. In DNA, the CDR3 is TGCGCCAGCAGCCAGGAGACCTCCAGGGGGCGCGTAGGGGCGGACACTGAAGCTTTCTTT.

This clone showed up just a few times. The rearrangement uses TRBV7-2 and TRBJ2-5; 9 positions match TRBD2. The CDR3 length is 14 residues. Germline V gene data show CDR1 as SGHTA and CDR2 as FQGNSA. V trimming: 5 bases; J trimming: 6 bases; junction bases outside the gene matches: 7. CDR3 protein: CASSAAGLAKTQYF. CDR3 DNA: TGTGCCAGCAGCGCGGCGGGACTAGCCAAGACCCAGTACTTC.

The gene calls are TRBV19 and TRBJ1-4, with D possibly matching TRBD1 (5 bases). This CDR3 comprises 15 residues. With 4 bases removed from V and 0 bases from J, the gap between germline ends came to 9 bases. Germline values: CDR1 LNHDA, CDR2 SQIVND (reference sequence). The CDR3 DNA is TGTGCCAGTAGTAACGGAGGGGCAACTAATGAAAAACTGTTTTTT. Its translation: CASSNGGATNEKLFF. The full variable domain, completed using reference TRBV19 and TRBJ1-4, is DGGITQSPKYLFRKEGQNVTLSCEQNLNHDAMYWYRQDPGQGLRLIYYSQIVNDFQKGDIAEGYSVSREKKESFPLTVTSAQKNPTAFYLCASSNGGATNEKLFFGSGTQLSVL.

The chain combines TRBV7-2 with TRBJ1-6; D not certain. V gave up 4 bases and J gave up 6 bases, with 16 bases separating them. The CDR3 contains 16 residues. Germline assignment: CDR1 SGHTA and CDR2 FQGNSA. CDR3 region: CASSSGDLGGNSPLHF. The CDR3 nucleotides are TGTGCCAGCAGCTCGGGCGACTTAGGAGGTAATTCACCCCTCCACTTT. Full variable domain (remainder filled in from reference TRBV7-2 and TRBJ1-6): GAGVSQSPSNKVTEKGKDVELRCDPISGHTALYWYRQSLGQGLEFLIYFQGNSAPDKSGLPSDRFSAERTGGSVSTLTIQRTQQEDSAVYLCASSSGDLGGNSPLHFGNGTRLTVT.

This clone was seen a handful of times. The gene calls are TRBV11-3 and TRBJ2-3, with TRBD1 identical over 11 bases. Per germline, CDR1 SGHNT and CDR2 YENEEA. The trim removed 5 bases at V and 6 bases at J, leaving 10 bases unmatched. CDR3 length: 16 amino acids. The CDR3 spells CASSSRDRGGLDTQYF. The CDR3 bases are TGTGCCAGCAGCAGCCGGGACAGGGGGGGACTGGATACGCAGTATTTT.

Only a few counts were recorded for this clone. The rearrangement joins TRBV11-3 to TRBJ2-3; 7 bases agree with TRBD1. CDR1 and CDR2 (germline): SGHNT, YENEEA. The trim removed 2 bases at V and 1 base at J, leaving 3 bases unmatched. The CDR3 consists of 15 residues. CDR3 sequence reads: CASSLSGQGTDTQYF. The CDR3 DNA sequence: TGTGCCAGCAGCTTATCCGGACAGGGCACAGATACGCAGTATTTT.

The CDR3 DNA follows: TGTGCCAGCAGGGCCAGGACAGGGGCGAGGAGGGGCAATCAGCCCCAGCATTTT. Translating gives CASRARTGARRGNQPQHF. The chain couples TRBV6-8 to TRBJ1-5, with 9 positions matching TRBD1. With 6 bases clipped from V and 2 bases from J, the junction kept 14 bases outside the gene matches. The CDR3 sequence is 18 residues long. Germline-derived CDR1 and CDR2 are MNHGY and SAAAGT.

The CDR3 spells CASSLQGRSYNEQFF. For the CDR3, the DNA is TGCGCCAGCAGCTTACAGGGACGGTCCTACAATGAGCAGTTCTTC. The chain combines TRBV5-1 with TRBJ2-1, with D possibly matching TRBD1 (6 bases). This CDR3 spans 15 amino acids. The V end was cut by 2 bases, the J end by 1 base, with 10 bases between. Germline values: CDR1 SGHRS, CDR2 YFSETQ.

The chain uses TRBV10-2 and TRBJ1-2, with TRBD1 matching 11 bases. Unmatched junction bases numbered 3, after V lost 6 bases and J lost 6 bases. The CDR3 length is 13 residues. Germline V gives CDR1 WSHSY, CDR2 SAAADI. Here the CDR3 reads CASRGTGGHGYTF. The CDR3 nucleotides are TGCGCCAGCAGGGGGACAGGGGGGCATGGCTACACCTTC.

This clone came up a few times. CDR3 DNA sequence: TGTGCCAGCAGCCCCGACTACCTTAGCACAGATACGCAGTATTTT. Translated, it gives CASSPDYLSTDTQYF. The chain has TRBV7-6 and TRBJ2-3, with D possibly being TRBD2 (5 bases). The V end was cut by 5 bases, the J end by 0 bases, with 12 bases between. The CDR3 is 15 amino acids. From germline, CDR1 is SGHVS and CDR2 FNYEAQ.

The chain is built from TRBV5-1 and TRBJ1-3; D not resolved. This CDR3 has 15 residues. V was trimmed by 3 bases and J by 0 bases, leaving 10 bases between them. Germline CDR1 is SGHRS and CDR2 is YFSETQ. CDR3 sequence: CASSSSLISGNTIYF. The DNA for the CDR3 is TGCGCCAGCAGCTCAAGCCTAATCTCTGGAAACACCATATATTTT.

The rearrangement joins TRBV7-2 to TRBJ1-2; weak D call: TRBD1 (6 bases). The germline CDR1 and CDR2 sequences are SGHTA and FQGNSA. V was pared by 5 bases and J by 2 bases, with 15 bases between. CDR3 length: 15 residues. CDR3 DNA: TGTGCCAGCAGCACGACGGGGGGGCCGAACTATGGCTACACCTTC. Amino acid sequence: CASSTTGGPNYGYTF.

This clone was seen only once. The chain is built from TRBV28 and TRBJ2-2; possibly TRBD2 for D (5 bases). The germline gives CDR1 MDHEN, CDR2 SYDVKM. This CDR3 is 11 amino acids long. Trimming removed 8 bases at V and 8 bases at J, with 9 bases between. DNA for the CDR3: TGTGCCAGCCGACTACGGGGGGAGCTGTTTTTT. Translation: CASRLRGELFF.

The chain carries TRBV29-1 and TRBJ1-3, with TRBD1 as a possible D gene (6 bases). V gave up 1 base and J gave up 3 bases, with 13 bases separating them. Germline V gene sequence: CDR1 SQVTM, CDR2 ANQGSEA. The CDR3 contains 15 residues. The CDR3, as DNA: TGCAGCGTTGAAGTGCGGGGGGCTATTGGAAACACCATATATTTT. Translated: CSVEVRGAIGNTIYF.

The chain recombines TRBV6-5 with TRBJ2-7, with 10 bases that match TRBD2. V was clipped by 0 bases and J by 3 bases; unmatched bases: 5. In germline, CDR1 is MNHEY, CDR2 SVGAGI. This CDR3 is 16 amino acids long. The CDR3 reads CASSYSSSGRDYEQYF. The CDR3 nucleotides are TGTGCCAGCAGTTACTCCTCTAGCGGGAGAGACTACGAGCAGTACTTC.